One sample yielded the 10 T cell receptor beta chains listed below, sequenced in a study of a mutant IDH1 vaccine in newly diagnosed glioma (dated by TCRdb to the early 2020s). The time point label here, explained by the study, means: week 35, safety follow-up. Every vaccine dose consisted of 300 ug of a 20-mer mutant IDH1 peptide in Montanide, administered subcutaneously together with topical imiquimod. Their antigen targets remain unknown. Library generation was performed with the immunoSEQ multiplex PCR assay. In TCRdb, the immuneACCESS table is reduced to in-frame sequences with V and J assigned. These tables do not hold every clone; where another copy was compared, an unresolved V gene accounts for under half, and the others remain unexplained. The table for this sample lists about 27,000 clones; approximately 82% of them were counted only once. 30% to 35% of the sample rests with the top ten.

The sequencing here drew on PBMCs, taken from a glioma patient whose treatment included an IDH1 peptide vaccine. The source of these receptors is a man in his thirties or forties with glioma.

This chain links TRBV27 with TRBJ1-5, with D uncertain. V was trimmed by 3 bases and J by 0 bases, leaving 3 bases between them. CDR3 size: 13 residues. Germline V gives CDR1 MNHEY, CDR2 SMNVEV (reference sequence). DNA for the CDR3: TGTGCCAGCAGTTTTGATAGCAATCAGCCCCAGCATTTT. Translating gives CASSFDSNQPQHF.

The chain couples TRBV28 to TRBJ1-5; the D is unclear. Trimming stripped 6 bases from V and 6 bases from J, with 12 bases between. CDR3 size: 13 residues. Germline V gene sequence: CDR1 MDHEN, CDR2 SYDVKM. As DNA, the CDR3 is TGTGCCAGCAGGTCTCCGTCAGGTCAGCCCCAGCATTTT. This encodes CASRSPSGQPQHF.

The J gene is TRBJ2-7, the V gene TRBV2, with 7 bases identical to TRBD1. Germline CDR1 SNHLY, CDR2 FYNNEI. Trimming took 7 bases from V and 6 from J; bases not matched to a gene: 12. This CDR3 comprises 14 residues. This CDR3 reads CASKGGQLSIEQYF. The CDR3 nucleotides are TGTGCCAGCAAAGGGGGACAGTTATCCATCGAGCAGTACTTC.

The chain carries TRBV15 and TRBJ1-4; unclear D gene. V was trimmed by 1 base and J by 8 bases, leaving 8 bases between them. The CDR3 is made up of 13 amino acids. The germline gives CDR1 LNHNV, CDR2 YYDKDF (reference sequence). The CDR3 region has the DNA TGTGCCACCAGCAGAGGGCCCGCCGAAAAACTGTTTTTT. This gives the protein CATSRGPAEKLFF.

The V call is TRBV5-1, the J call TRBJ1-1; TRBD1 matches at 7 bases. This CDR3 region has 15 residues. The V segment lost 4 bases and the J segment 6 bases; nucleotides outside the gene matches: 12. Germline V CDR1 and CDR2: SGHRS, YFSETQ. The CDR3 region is CASSPSGGDESEAFF. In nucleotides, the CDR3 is TGCGCCAGCAGCCCTTCAGGGGGGGATGAGTCTGAAGCTTTCTTT.

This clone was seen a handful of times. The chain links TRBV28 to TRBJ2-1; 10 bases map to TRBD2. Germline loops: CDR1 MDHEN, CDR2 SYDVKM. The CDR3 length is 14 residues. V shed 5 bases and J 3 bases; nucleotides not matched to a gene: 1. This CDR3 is CASSTSGDYNEQFF. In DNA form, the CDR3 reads TGTGCCAGCAGTACTAGCGGGGACTACAATGAGCAGTTCTTC. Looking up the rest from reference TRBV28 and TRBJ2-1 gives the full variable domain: DVKVTQSSRYLVKRTGEKVFLECVQDMDHENMFWYRQDPGLGLRLIYFSYDVKMKEKGDIPEGYSVSREKKERFSLILESASTNQTSMYLCASSTSGDYNEQFFGPGTRLTVL.

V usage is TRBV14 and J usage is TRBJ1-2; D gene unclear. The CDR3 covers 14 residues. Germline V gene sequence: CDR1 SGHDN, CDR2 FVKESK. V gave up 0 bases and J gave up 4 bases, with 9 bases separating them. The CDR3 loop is CASSQEPRGYGYTF. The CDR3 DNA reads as TGTGCCAGCAGCCAAGAGCCCCGCGGCTATGGCTACACCTTC.

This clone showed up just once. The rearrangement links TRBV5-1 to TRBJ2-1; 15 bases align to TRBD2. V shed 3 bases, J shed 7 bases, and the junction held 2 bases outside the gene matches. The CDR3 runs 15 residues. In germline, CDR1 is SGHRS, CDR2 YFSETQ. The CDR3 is CASSSGTSGRNEQFF. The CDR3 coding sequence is TGCGCCAGCAGCTCCGGGACTAGCGGGAGGAATGAGCAGTTCTTC.

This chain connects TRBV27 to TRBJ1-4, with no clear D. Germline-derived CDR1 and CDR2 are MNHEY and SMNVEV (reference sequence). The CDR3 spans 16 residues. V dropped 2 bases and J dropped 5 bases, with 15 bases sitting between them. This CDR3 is CASSLPPPGENEKLFF. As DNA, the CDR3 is TGTGCCAGCAGTTTACCCCCCCCAGGCGAGAATGAAAAACTGTTTTTT. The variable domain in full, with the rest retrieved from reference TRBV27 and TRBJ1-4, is EAQVTQNPRYLITVTGKKLTVTCSQNMNHEYMSWYRQDPGLGLRQIYYSMNVEVTDKGDVPEGYKVSRKEKRNFPLILESPSPNQTSLYFCASSLPPPGENEKLFFGSGTQLSVL.

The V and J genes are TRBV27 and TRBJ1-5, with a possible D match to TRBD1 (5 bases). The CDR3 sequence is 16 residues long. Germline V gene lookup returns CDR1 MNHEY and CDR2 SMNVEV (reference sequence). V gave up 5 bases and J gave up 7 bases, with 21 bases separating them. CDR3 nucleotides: TGTGCCAGCAGTACCCGAACCCAGGGAGGGTCCCAGCCCCAGCATTTT. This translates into CASSTRTQGGSQPQHF.